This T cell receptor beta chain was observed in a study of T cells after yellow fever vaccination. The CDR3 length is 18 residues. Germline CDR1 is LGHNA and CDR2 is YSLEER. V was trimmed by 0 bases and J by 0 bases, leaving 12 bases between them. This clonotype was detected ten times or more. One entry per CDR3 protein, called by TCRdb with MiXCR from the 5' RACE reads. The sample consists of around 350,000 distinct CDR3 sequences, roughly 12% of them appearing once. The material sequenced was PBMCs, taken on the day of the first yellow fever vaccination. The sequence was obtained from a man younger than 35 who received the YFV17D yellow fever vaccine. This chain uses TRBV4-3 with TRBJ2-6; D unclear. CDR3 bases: TGCGCCAGCAGCCAAGATCGTGCATTCGGCTCTGGGGCCAACGTCCTGACTTTC. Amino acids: CASSQDRAFGSGANVLTF.